The table lists the clone carrying this T cell receptor beta chain with a few counts. Its antigen is as yet unknown. The CDR3 covers 16 residues. Germline V gene lookup returns CDR1 SGHDN and CDR2 FVKESK. The V segment lost 4 bases and the J segment 4 bases; nucleotides outside the gene matches: 13. The sample belongs to a study of identical twins. Findings and caveats of the study: Modelling underestimated the level of out-of-frame TCR alpha sharing observed in monozygotic twins.

Using its own MiXCR run on the 5' RACE reads, TCRdb lists one record per CDR3 protein. The repertoire holds about 520,000 distinct CDR3 sequences, with 20% to 25% as singletons. These same records also appear under a second study, on T cells expressing NK-cell markers. That source adds: Sorted T-cell subsets CD3+CD56+NKG2C+, CD3+CD56+NKG2C- and CD3+CD56-NKG2C+ were TCR beta-sequenced. Several donors' CD3+CD56-NKG2C+ cells were dominated by the same clonotypes.

The sample taken for sequencing was CD4+ T cells sorted from blood. This TCR came from a woman aged 18 to 35 in good health. The chain recombines TRBV14 with TRBJ2-7; 7 bases line up with TRBD1. CDR3 protein: CASSPGLRGRIYEQYF. For the CDR3, the DNA is TGTGCCAGCAGCCCCGGTCTGAGGGGGCGCATTTACGAGCAGTACTTC.